This T cell receptor beta chain was captured in a study of CD8 T cells in ankylosing spondylitis. For TCR beta, libraries came from quantitative 5'-RACE with molecular barcodes. TCRdb itself ran the 5' RACE reads through MiXCR, one entry per CDR3 protein. The sample lists 120,000 to 150,000 distinct CDR3 sequences; 7.5% to 9.5% were seen once. General observations from the study: Relatively scarce in peripheral blood, disease-linked clones were CD8+. The authors reported significant enrichment of disease-linked clones in matched ankylosing spondylitis synovial fluid. Made up of about eight highly homologous variants, a TCR beta motif appeared characteristic of ankylosing spondylitis blood.

Germline values: CDR1 SGHRS, CDR2 YFSETQ. The CDR3 extends over 13 amino acids. Losses at the gene ends were 3 bases for V and 3 bases for J; bases not matched to a gene: 2. A word on this clonotype: Its antigen is not known.

The clonotype was recovered from a male donor with ankylosing spondylitis. The rearrangement links TRBV5-1 to TRBJ1-1; 7 bases align to TRBD1. The source material was synovial fluid, either unsorted or a sorted T cell fraction (not recorded which). The CDR3 region has the DNA TGCGCCAGCAGCTCGGACAGGCACACTGAAGCTTTCTTT. It codes for CASSSDRHTEAFF.